This TCR beta chain was observed in a study of regulatory T cells in long-lasting Graves disease (dated by TCRdb to the early 2020s). A note on the overall study: Persistent Graves' disease was defined as antithyroid drug treatment for over 5 years with persistently positive TSH receptor autoantibodies. Peripheral blood TCR sequencing and RNA sequencing compared persistent Graves' disease patients with newly diagnosed Graves' disease patients. Antithyroid drugs had been taken for approximately 9.7 years on average by persistent Graves' disease patients in the clinical cohort. The study took place in China and was registered as a clinical trial. TCR sequencing covered about 13 persistent and roughly 20 newly diagnosed Graves' disease patients, some 35 samples in total. On the study overall, not on this receptor specifically: Persistent patients shared more public clonotypes among themselves (approximately 2,500) than newly diagnosed patients did (roughly 910). TRBV28, TRBJ1-2 and TRBJ2-5 were preferentially used in persistent disease, while TRBV20-1 and TRBJ2-1 were favored in newly diagnosed disease. Sequencing and analysis were limited to the TCR beta chain. Lower TCR Shannon entropy and fewer highly expanded clones were observed in persistent Graves' disease patients than in newly diagnosed patients, which suggested clonal expansion. The study examined only peripheral blood because the primary lesion, thyroid tissue, could not be accessed. As a limitation, the authors acknowledged that the small sample size may reduce accuracy.

Details on this clonotype: Its binding antigen is unknown. No base qualities exist here, and no much larger clone lies one base off it.

The CDR3 sequence holds 14 residues, the cysteine and phenylalanine included. Only the CDR3 portion is preserved as DNA: 42 bases, with reading frame beginning at the first base. The germline V gene (reference sequence) yields LNHDA for CDR1 and SQIVND for CDR2. The junction carries 9 bases between V and J, which are trimmed by 6 bases and 1 base respectively. The time point label here, explained by the study, means: persistent/refractory GD, antithyroid drugs over 5 years with positive TRAb. For both TCR sequencing and RNA sequencing, RNA was extracted from PBMCs in TRIzol. Graves' disease was diagnosed according to American Thyroid Association guidelines. Recruitment of patients was carried out at an endocrinology department in Xi'an, China. Each patient gave 7.5 to 10 milliliters of peripheral blood, collected in an EDTA anticoagulant tube. Ficoll Paque Plus density gradient separation was used to isolate PBMCs, and no further T cell sorting was performed. An Agilent 2100 Bioanalyzer and agarose gel were used to assess RNA quality, and a NanoDrop 2000 was used to measure RNA concentration.

The protocol used for the library was multiplex PCR. The instrument given in TCRdb is Illumina HiSeq 4000. TCR beta libraries were built with iRepertoire HTBI primers and Arm-PCR amplification of CDR3 regions. Before sequencing, the PCR products went through gel purification. In the source study's methods: A total of 62 TRBV and some 15 TRBJ segments were identified across samples and were used for gene usage analysis of CDR3 amino acid clonotypes. Filtered high-quality paired reads were merged into contigs using COPE and FqMerger. BLAST was used to align contigs to IMGT TRBV, TRBD and TRBJ reference genes, with CDR3 defined following IMGT. Any clonotype with a frequency above 0.1% was counted as a highly expanded clone. Shannon entropy was used to measure repertoire diversity, and the Gini coefficient was used to measure V-J evenness. A clonotype was considered public if more than one individual shared it. TCRdb reanalyzed the raw reads on its own, using fastp at Q25 for trimming and MiXCR for clone calling, and kept in-frame beta chains. One record per CDR3 amino acid sequence lists the most common genes and DNA. The V and J calls follow TCRdb's processing rather than the paper's. In all, the sample holds about 660,000 distinct CDR3 sequences, and about 30% of those were seen once. The ten largest make up around 40% of the sample.

The sample consisted of peripheral blood mononuclear cells (PBMCs), taken when the disease was refractory, from a patient treated with antithyroid drugs. The sequence derives from a female donor with Graves disease. This sequence uses TRBV19 and TRBJ2-2, and the D gene may be TRBD2, 6 bases matching. The CDR3: CASRYGGNTGELFF. In nucleotides, the sequence is TGTGCCAGTAGGTACGGGGGGAACACCGGGGAGCTGTTTTTT. The full variable domain, with segments outside the CDR3 supplied by the reference TRBV19 and TRBJ2-2 proteins, appears as DGGITQSPKYLFRKEGQNVTLSCEQNLNHDAMYWYRQDPGQGLRLIYYSQIVNDFQKGDIAEGYSVSREKKESFPLTVTSAQKNPTAFYLCASRYGGNTGELFFGEGSRLTVL.